A single T cell receptor beta chain is shown here with its context. It was with 60 Vbeta and 13 Jbeta primers that the PCR ran. Sequencing was performed with immunoSEQ multiplex PCR; in TCRdb, only in-frame clones are kept and a portion is missing. The sample has some 240,000 clones, around 80% seen once; the top ten hold 3% to 4%. This sample was taken from a study of cytomegalovirus exposure and HLA in healthy donors. The CDR3 extends over 15 amino acids. V was trimmed by 0 bases and J by 0 bases, leaving 8 bases between them. The germline CDR1 and CDR2 sequences are SGHDT and YYEEEE. The chain joins TRBV5-6 to TRBJ2-3; D call uncertain. The sample consisted of PBMCs. This receptor was taken from a male donor in good health and CMV-seronegative. The CDR3 region has the DNA TGTGCCAGCAGCTTGGGTCAGATTAGCACAGATACGCAGTATTTT. This gives the protein CASSLGQISTDTQYF.